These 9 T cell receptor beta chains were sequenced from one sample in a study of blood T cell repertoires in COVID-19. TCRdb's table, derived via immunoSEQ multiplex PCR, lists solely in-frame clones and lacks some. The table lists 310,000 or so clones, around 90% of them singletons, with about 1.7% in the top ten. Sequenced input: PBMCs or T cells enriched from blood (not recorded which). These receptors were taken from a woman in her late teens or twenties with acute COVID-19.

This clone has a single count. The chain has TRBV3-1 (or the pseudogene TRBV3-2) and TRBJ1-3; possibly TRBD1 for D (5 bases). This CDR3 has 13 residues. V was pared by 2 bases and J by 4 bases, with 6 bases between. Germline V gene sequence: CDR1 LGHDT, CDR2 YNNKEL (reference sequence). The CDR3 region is CASSQNRGNTIYF. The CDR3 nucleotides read TGTGCCAGCAGCCAAAACAGGGGAAACACCATATATTTT.

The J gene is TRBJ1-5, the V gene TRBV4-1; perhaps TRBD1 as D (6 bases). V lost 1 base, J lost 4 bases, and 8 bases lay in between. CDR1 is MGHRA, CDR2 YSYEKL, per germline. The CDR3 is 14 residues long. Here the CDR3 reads CASSQGDTNQPQHF. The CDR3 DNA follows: TGCGCCAGCAGCCAAGGGGACACAAATCAGCCCCAGCATTTT.

The CDR3 reads CASSGLGGNYNSPLHF. The CDR3 DNA sequence: TGTGCCAGCAGTGGTCTCGGAGGGAACTATAATTCACCCCTCCACTTT. The J gene is TRBJ1-6, the V gene TRBV6-1; D gene uncertain. CDR1 and CDR2 from the germline V gene are MNHNS and SASEGT. Trimming cost V 4 bases and J 3 bases, with 13 bases left between them. This CDR3 contains 16 residues.

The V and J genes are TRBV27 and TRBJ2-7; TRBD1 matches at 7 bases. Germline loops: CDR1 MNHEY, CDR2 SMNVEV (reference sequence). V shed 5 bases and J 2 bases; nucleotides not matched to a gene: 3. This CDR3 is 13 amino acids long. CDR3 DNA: TGTGCCAGCAGTCCGGGACAGCCCTACGAGCAGTACTTC. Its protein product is CASSPGQPYEQYF.

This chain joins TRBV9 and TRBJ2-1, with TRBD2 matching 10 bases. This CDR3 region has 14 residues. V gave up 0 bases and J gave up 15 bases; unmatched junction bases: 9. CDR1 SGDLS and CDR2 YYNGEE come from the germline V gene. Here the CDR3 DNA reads TGTGCCAGCAGCGTAGGGTCTAGCGGGAGTAGTCGGTTCTTC. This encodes CASSVGSSGSSRFF.

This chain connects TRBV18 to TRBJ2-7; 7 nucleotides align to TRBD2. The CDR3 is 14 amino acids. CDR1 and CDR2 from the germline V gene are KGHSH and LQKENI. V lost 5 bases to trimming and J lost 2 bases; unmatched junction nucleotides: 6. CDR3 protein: CASSEGSGPYEQYF. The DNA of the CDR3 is TGTGCCAGCTCAGAGGGTAGCGGGCCCTACGAGCAGTACTTC.

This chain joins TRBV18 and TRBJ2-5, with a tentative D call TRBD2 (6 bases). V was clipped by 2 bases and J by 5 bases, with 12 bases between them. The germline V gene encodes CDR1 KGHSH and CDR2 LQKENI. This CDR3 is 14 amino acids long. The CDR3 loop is CASSPMGGGETQYF. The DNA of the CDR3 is TGTGCCAGCTCACCAATGGGAGGAGGGGAGACCCAGTACTTC.

DNA for the CDR3: TGTGCCACCAGCAGGGACTACGGGCAGGGAGAAGGTGGCTACACCTTC. This sequence encodes CATSRDYGQGEGGYTF. This chain links TRBV15 with TRBJ1-2, with TRBD1 as a possible D gene (5 bases). Per germline, CDR1 LNHNV and CDR2 YYDKDF (reference sequence). The CDR3 length is 16 residues. Trimming removed 3 bases from V and 7 bases from J, with 21 bases in between.

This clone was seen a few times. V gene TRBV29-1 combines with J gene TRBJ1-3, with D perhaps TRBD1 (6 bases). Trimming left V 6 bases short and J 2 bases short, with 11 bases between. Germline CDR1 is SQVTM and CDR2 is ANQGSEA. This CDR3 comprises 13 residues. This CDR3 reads CSVKTGPGNTIYF. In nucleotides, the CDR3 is TGCAGCGTCAAGACAGGTCCTGGAAACACCATATATTTT. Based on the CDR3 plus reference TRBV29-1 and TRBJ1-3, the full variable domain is SAVISQKPSRDICQRGTSLTIQCQVDSQVTMMFWYRQQPGQSLTLIATANQGSEATYESGFVIDKFPISRPNLTFSTLTVSNMSPEDSSIYLCSVKTGPGNTIYFGEGSWLTVV.